Below are 19 T cell receptor beta chains sequenced from a single sample in a study of PD-1 blockade in classical Hodgkin lymphoma. Sequencing was performed with immunoSEQ multiplex PCR; in TCRdb, only in-frame clones are kept and a portion is missing. Seen here are 15,000 or so clones, about 66% observed once, and the top ten hold roughly 7.6%. Patients all relapsed after autologous stem cell transplantation, and there was variation in brentuximab vedotin exposure. The sequenced sample was peripheral blood mononuclear cells (PBMCs), obtained before the second cycle of nivolumab. The receptors shown here come from a human donor with classical Hodgkin lymphoma.

This chain joins TRBV30 and TRBJ2-1; 13 bases map to TRBD2. This CDR3 region has 16 residues. Trimming cost V 3 bases and J 7 bases; bases outside gene matches: 9. Germline V gene data show CDR1 as GTSNPN and CDR2 as SVGIG (reference sequence). CDR3: CAWRGRPGLAGNEQFF. As DNA, the CDR3 is TGTGCCTGGAGGGGGCGCCCGGGACTAGCGGGAAATGAGCAGTTCTTC. The variable domain in full, with the rest retrieved from reference TRBV30 and TRBJ2-1, is SQTIHQWPATLVQPVGSPLSLECTVEGTSNPNLYWYRQAAGRGLQLLFYSVGIGQISSEVPQNLSASRPQDRQFILSSKKLLLSDSGFYLCAWRGRPGLAGNEQFFGPGTRLTVL.

In its sample, this clone ranks as medium-sized. V usage is TRBV5-5 and J usage is TRBJ2-7, with TRBD1 matching over 12 bases. Germline V CDR1 and CDR2: SGHKS, YYEKEE (reference sequence). The ends lost 3 bases at V and 3 bases at J; junction bases unmatched: 4. The CDR3 spans 15 residues. This CDR3 is CASSSGTGGFYEQYF. The CDR3 DNA is TGTGCCAGCAGCTCGGGGACAGGGGGCTTCTACGAGCAGTACTTC.

This chain links TRBV6-5 with TRBJ2-4; possibly TRBD2 for D (6 bases). Trimming stripped 10 bases from V and 8 bases from J, with 21 bases between. Germline V gene data show CDR1 as MNHEY and CDR2 as SVGAGI. This CDR3 is built from 14 residues. CDR3 loop: CATRGRYDVDIQYF. CDR3 bases: TGTGCCACGCGGGGCCGCTACGACGTGGACATTCAGTACTTC.

The rearrangement links TRBV27 to TRBJ1-3, with D hard to call. The CDR3 loop spans 13 amino acids. Germline CDR1 reads MNHEY; CDR2 reads SMNVEV (reference sequence). The V end lost 8 bases, the J end lost 0 bases, and 8 bases lay between the germline ends. CDR3 amino acids: CASAQVSGNTIYF. The DNA for the CDR3 is TGTGCCAGCGCTCAGGTCTCTGGAAACACCATATATTTT.

This rearrangement joins TRBV18 to TRBJ2-3, with 9 bases that match TRBD2. V lost 3 bases and J lost 2; bases outside the gene matches: 3. Germline CDR1 reads KGHSH; CDR2 reads LQKENI. The CDR3 runs to 15 residues. The CDR3, as DNA: TGTGCCAGCTCACCCATAGCGGGGGCCACAGATACGCAGTATTTT. It specifies CASSPIAGATDTQYF. The complete variable domain, with remaining parts taken from reference TRBV18 and TRBJ2-3, reads NAGVMQNPRHLVRRRGQEARLRCSPMKGHSHVYWYRQLPEEGLKFMVYLQKENIIDESGMPKERFSAEFPKEGPSILRIQQVVRGDSAAYFCASSPIAGATDTQYFGPGTRLTVL.

This chain joins TRBV30 and TRBJ2-1; 9 nucleotides agree with TRBD1. After removal of 0 bases from V and 15 bases from J, the junction contained 6 bases not matched to a gene. This CDR3 comprises 12 residues. In germline, CDR1 is GTSNPN, CDR2 SVGIG (reference sequence). The CDR3 DNA reads as TGTGCCTGGAGTGTAGGGGGACAGGGTTGGTTCTTC. This translates into CAWSVGGQGWFF.

V and J are TRBV28 and TRBJ2-6; 9 nucleotides agree with TRBD1. Germline assignment: CDR1 MDHEN and CDR2 SYDVKM. The trim removed 4 bases at V and 0 bases at J, leaving 19 bases unmatched. The CDR3 sequence is 22 residues long. The CDR3 DNA follows: TGTGCCAGCAGTTCGAACACACAGGGGGCCTATTCTCCTTTCTCTGGGGCCAACGTCCTGACTTTC. This gives the protein CASSSNTQGAYSPFSGANVLTF.

The chain combines TRBV27 with TRBJ2-7; 15 bases line up with TRBD2. The CDR3 spans 17 residues. The trim removed 5 bases at V and 4 bases at J, leaving 9 bases unmatched. Germline V gives CDR1 MNHEY, CDR2 SMNVEV (reference sequence). The CDR3: CASSPGLAGGGWYEQYF. In DNA, the CDR3 is TGTGCCAGCAGTCCAGGACTAGCGGGGGGGGGTTGGTACGAGCAGTACTTC.

The chain is built from TRBV9 and TRBJ2-1; a possible D gene is TRBD2 (5 bases). The germline V gene encodes CDR1 SGDLS and CDR2 YYNGEE. CDR3 size: 15 residues. Trimming stripped 0 bases from V and 9 bases from J, with 16 bases between. The CDR3: CASSVVTAPAGEQFF. The CDR3 DNA is TGTGCCAGCAGCGTAGTTACAGCCCCGGCGGGTGAGCAGTTCTTC.

The chain couples TRBV27 to TRBJ2-7; 9 nucleotides align to TRBD1. After removal of 5 bases from V and 7 bases from J, the junction contained 15 bases not matched to a gene. The CDR3 spans 16 residues. Germline assignment: CDR1 MNHEY and CDR2 SMNVEV (reference sequence). Here the CDR3 reads CASSPLGTGFRKEQYF. In DNA form, the CDR3 reads TGTGCCAGCAGTCCCCTCGGGACAGGGTTCCGGAAAGAGCAGTACTTC.

This sequence joins TRBV19 and TRBJ2-1; TRBD2 aligns across 15 bases. Germline V gene lookup returns CDR1 LNHDA and CDR2 SQIVND (reference sequence). The V segment lost 9 bases and the J segment 6 bases; nucleotides outside the gene matches: 6. The CDR3 has 15 amino acids. The DNA for the CDR3 is TGTGCCAGCAGGACTAGCGGGAGGGCCAGCAATGAGCAGTTCTTC. It specifies CASRTSGRASNEQFF.

V gene TRBV28 combines with J gene TRBJ2-1, with no clear D. V was clipped by 4 bases and J by 6 bases, with 7 bases between them. Per the germline V gene, CDR1 is MDHEN and CDR2 is SYDVKM. CDR3 length: 12 amino acids. CDR3 DNA: TGTGCCAGCAGTTATCAGGCCAATGAGCAGTTCTTC. It translates to CASSYQANEQFF.

This chain joins TRBV27 and TRBJ2-1; D possibly corresponds to TRBD2 (5 bases). Germline CDR1 MNHEY, CDR2 SMNVEV (reference sequence). The V and J ends lost 6 bases and 0 bases respectively, with 12 bases between them. This CDR3 spans 15 amino acids. Here the CDR3 DNA reads TGTGCCAGCAGCCCTAGCCAAAGCTCCTACAATGAGCAGTTCTTC. Translated, it gives CASSPSQSSYNEQFF.

This clone was detected only once. The chain joins TRBV7-6 to TRBJ1-6; D remains ambiguous. The germline gives CDR1 SGHVS, CDR2 FNYEAQ. Trimming took off 2 bases at V and 9 bases at J, with 17 bases between the two ends. The CDR3 has 16 amino acids. The CDR3 DNA is TGTGCCAGCAGCTTATGGTCTGGAGAATCACTTTCACCCCTCCACTTT. Protein product: CASSLWSGESLSPLHF.

This chain links TRBV7-2 with TRBJ2-7; D ambiguous. The germline V gene has CDR1 SGHTA and CDR2 FQGNSA. The V and J ends lost 2 bases and 3 bases respectively, with 8 bases between them. The length of the CDR3 is 13 residues. CDR3 nucleotide sequence: TGTGCCAGCAGCTTACAGGAATACTACGAGCAGTACTTC. It yields the protein CASSLQEYYEQYF.

V gene TRBV28 combines with J gene TRBJ2-7; either TRBD1 or TRBD2 may fit D (5 bases each). Trimming stripped 5 bases from V and 5 bases from J, with 19 bases between. The CDR3 sequence is 15 residues long. Germline CDR1 and CDR2: MDHEN and SYDVKM. CDR3 DNA: TGTGCCAGCAGTATCCGGGGCTCCAAGAGGAACGAGCAGTACTTC. It translates to CASSIRGSKRNEQYF.

V usage is TRBV5-4 and J usage is TRBJ2-3; perhaps TRBD1 as D (5 bases). The V end was cut by 6 bases, the J end by 1 base, with 9 bases between. The CDR3 totals 13 residues. Germline loops: CDR1 SGHNT, CDR2 YYREEE (reference sequence). CDR3 sequence (DNA): TGTGCCAGCACCGAAGGGGGCACAGATACGCAGTATTTT. Amino acids: CASTEGGTDTQYF.

This chain links TRBV27 with TRBJ1-5, with 8 bases matching TRBD1. The germline CDR1 and CDR2 sequences are MNHEY and SMNVEV (reference sequence). The CDR3 sequence is 15 residues long. Germline trimming cut 5 bases from V and 3 bases from J; bases unmatched to any gene: 6. The CDR3 nucleotides read TGTGCCAGCAGTACCCTGACAGGGGTCAATCAGCCCCAGCATTTT. Encoded protein: CASSTLTGVNQPQHF.

CDR3 protein: CAWMSGSGRDTQYF. Here the CDR3 DNA reads TGTGCCTGGATGAGCGGGAGTGGGAGAGATACGCAGTATTTT. This chain connects TRBV30 to TRBJ2-3; TRBD2 agrees at 8 bases. Germline assignment: CDR1 GTSNPN and CDR2 SVGIG (reference sequence). The length of the CDR3 is 14 residues. The V and J ends lost 4 bases and 5 bases, in that order; junction bases with no gene match: 8.